This TCR beta chain stems from a study of blood T cell repertoires in COVID-19. As for the study in general: Some COVID-19 samples were acute and others convalescent; all came from the United States, Italy and Spain. Sample material is recorded as cDNA or gDNA derived from T cells, B-cell-depleted T cells, or PBMCs.

With regard to this clone: Germline and junction disagree at one end, which may indicate a read error.

In the study's own analysis: From reference gene primer amplification, estimates of nucleated cell counts were derived. Repertoires were generated with immunoSEQ multiplex PCR, while TCRdb's copy carries only in-frame clones and drops some. V, J and clone size are those of that table, while D and trimming were read from the DNA. The sample records 140,000 to 150,000 clones, 80% being singletons. This clonotype was sampled from a man aged 55 to 70 with active or convalescent COVID-19. Sequenced input: peripheral blood.

The CDR3 loop is CASSGPGQQAPNF. The DNA of the CDR3 is TGTGCCAGCAGTGGACCGGGACAGCAAGCCCCAAACTTC. The chain recombines TRBV2 with TRBJ2-7; 7 bases match TRBD1. CDR3 size: 13 residues. Looked up from germline, CDR1 is SNHLY and CDR2 is FYNNEI.